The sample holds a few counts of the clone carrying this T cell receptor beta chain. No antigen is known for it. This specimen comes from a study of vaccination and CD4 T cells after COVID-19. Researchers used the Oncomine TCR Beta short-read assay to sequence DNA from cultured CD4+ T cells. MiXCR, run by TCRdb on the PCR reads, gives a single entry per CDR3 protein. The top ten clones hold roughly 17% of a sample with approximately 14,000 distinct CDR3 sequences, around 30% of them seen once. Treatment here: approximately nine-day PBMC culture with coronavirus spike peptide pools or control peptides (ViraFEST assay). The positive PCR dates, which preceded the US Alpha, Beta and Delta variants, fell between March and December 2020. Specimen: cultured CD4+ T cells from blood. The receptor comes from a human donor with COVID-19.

CDR3: CASSLDGLNTEAFF. CDR3 sequence (DNA): TGCGCCAGCAGCTTGGACGGCCTGAACACTGAAGCTTTCTTT. This chain uses TRBV5-1 with TRBJ1-1; D call uncertain. Germline values: CDR1 SGHRS, CDR2 YFSETQ. The CDR3 loop spans 14 amino acids. V was clipped by 0 bases and J by 0 bases, with 6 bases between them.